One T cell receptor (beta chain) is described in this entry. The data belong to a study of cytomegalovirus exposure and HLA in healthy donors. The V segment lost 4 bases and the J segment 7 bases; nucleotides outside the gene matches: 4. The CDR3 extends over 14 amino acids. Germline CDR1 reads MGHRA; CDR2 reads YSYEKL. Primers: 60 Vbeta forward and 13 Jbeta reverse. Repertoires were generated with immunoSEQ multiplex PCR, while TCRdb's copy carries only in-frame clones and drops some. The sample has about 150,000 clones; roughly 77% are singletons. Sample: PBMCs. The rearrangement joins TRBV4-1 to TRBJ2-1; 10 bases align to TRBD2. The TCR originated in a human donor in good health. The CDR3, as DNA: TGCGCCAGCAGCCTAGGACTAGCGGCGAATGAGCAGTTCTTC. Translated, it gives CASSLGLAANEQFF.